This T cell receptor beta chain comes out of a study of a mutant IDH1 vaccine in newly diagnosed glioma (dated by TCRdb to about 2021). As for the study more broadly: Vaccination began 4-6 weeks after radiotherapy alone, or alongside temozolomide cycles in the chemotherapy-containing groups. Of the roughly 30 treated patients, 62.5% were male and around 38% were female, and a mean age of 40.4 years was recorded. Prior to enrollment, standard therapy consisting of radiotherapy alone, temozolomide alone, or radiochemotherapy with temozolomide had been administered to patients, with the combination being received by most patients. Visit V12 was the week-35 safety follow-up and visit V13 was the week-47 end of study. Six visits were used for peripheral blood collection: V03 (baseline), V05, V07, V10, V12 and V13. Longitudinal TCRB deep sequencing was done for some 26 treated patients, wherever samples were available for exploratory analyses.

Comments on this clone: Its recognized antigen is unknown. Qualities for individual bases were not recorded, and no much larger clone is one base off.

The full study reports these points: Selection of PBMC samples for TCRB deep sequencing was based on availability. The authors stated that sample limitations prevented analyses of patient blood samples from being reproduced. Across multiple MHC alleles, vaccine-induced immune responses were seen in around 93% of patients. Pseudoprogression seemed to be unrelated to changes in the top peripheral T cell clonotypes found by TCRB sequencing.

The label giving this sample's time point can be read as: week 47, end of study. Each vaccine dose, consisting of 300 ug of a 20-mer mutant IDH1 peptide in Montanide, was administered subcutaneously with topical imiquimod. Across visits V03 through V10, patients got a total of eight vaccinations, given in weeks 1, 3, 5, 7, 11, 15, 19 and 23. Newly diagnosed WHO grade 3 or 4 IDH1-mutant astrocytomas showing loss of nuclear ATRX were present in the donors. The samples were drawn from NOA16, a multicentre, single-arm, open-label phase I trial in Germany that tested a mutant IDH1 peptide vaccine in humans for the first time. Genomic DNA for TCRB sequencing was extracted from EDTA blood using the DNeasy Blood and Tissue Kit. Libraries came from the immunoSEQ multiplex PCR assay. Following the manufacturer's protocol, the hsTCRB Kit was used to amplify rearranged TCR beta chain sequences. TCRB libraries were sequenced on an Illumina MiSeq. Per the source publication's procedure: The kit vendor's proprietary platform handled demultiplexing, trimming and gene mapping. The clones in this table, taken by TCRdb from immuneACCESS, are in-frame only. Not every clone is retained; where verified, under half of the shortfall comes from an unresolved V gene, and the cause of the rest is unknown. V, J and clone size are those of that table, while D and trimming were read from the DNA. The sample has more than 35,000 clones on record, 65% to 80% of them singletons. The leading ten clones occupy about 9% of the sample.

The CDR3 starts with the cysteine, ends with the phenylalanine, and has 13 residues. The CDR3 DNA has 39 bases and is translated from base 1. V is cut by 8 bases and J by 6 bases, and the space between the germline ends is 16 bases. The germline V gene encodes CDR1 LNHDA and CDR2 SQIVND (reference sequence). The chain employs TRBV19 and TRBJ1-2; the D gene is perhaps TRBD1, from 5 matching bases. This sample comprised PBMCs, obtained from a glioma patient whose treatment included an IDH1 peptide vaccine. The TCR originated in a man aged 35-49 years with glioma. The nucleotides read TGTGCCAGTCGAAGAGGGGAATTGGATGGCTACACCTTC. Translated, this gives CASRRGELDGYTF.